The T cell receptor beta chain described here comes from a study of regulatory T cells in long-lasting Graves disease. About the research overall: Positivity for TSH receptor antibodies plus over 5 years of antithyroid drugs meant persistent Graves' disease.

With iRepertoire HTBI primers and Arm-PCR of CDR3 regions, TCR beta libraries were built. TCRdb analysed the multiplex PCR reads with MiXCR anew, one entry per CDR3 protein. This sample has 650,000 to 700,000 distinct CDR3 sequences, with roughly 30% found just once. As for this clonotype: Antigen specificity is unknown.

Described time point: persistent/refractory GD, antithyroid drugs over 5 years with positive TRAb. Researchers made the TCR library from RNA that was extracted from PBMCs. Per American Thyroid Association guidelines, Graves' disease was diagnosed. This CDR3 is 14 amino acids long. The germline V gene has CDR1 SGHRS and CDR2 YFSETQ. Trimming removed 3 bases from V and 4 bases from J, with 13 bases in between. Study outcomes and limitations: There was favoring of TRBV28, TRBJ1-2 and TRBJ2-5 in persistent disease. Graves' patients with persistent disease showed TCR diversity lower than patients newly diagnosed.

The material sequenced was peripheral blood mononuclear cells (PBMCs), taken when the disease was refractory, from a patient treated with antithyroid drugs. V is TRBV5-1 and J is TRBJ1-2; a weak D match, TRBD1 (5 bases). The sequence derives from a female donor with Graves disease. The CDR3 sequence is CASSSTESTYGYTF. The CDR3 DNA sequence: TGCGCCAGCAGCTCGACAGAGTCGACCTATGGCTACACCTTC.